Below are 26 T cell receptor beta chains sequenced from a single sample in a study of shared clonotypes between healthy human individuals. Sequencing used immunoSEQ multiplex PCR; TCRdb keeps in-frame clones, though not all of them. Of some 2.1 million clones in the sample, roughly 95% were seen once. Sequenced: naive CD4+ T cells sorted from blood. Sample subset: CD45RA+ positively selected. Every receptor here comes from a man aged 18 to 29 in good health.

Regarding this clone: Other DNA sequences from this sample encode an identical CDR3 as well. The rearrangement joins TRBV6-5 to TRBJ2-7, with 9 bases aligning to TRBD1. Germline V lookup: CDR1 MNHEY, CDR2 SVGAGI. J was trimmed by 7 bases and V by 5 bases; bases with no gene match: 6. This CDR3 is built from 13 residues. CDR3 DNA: TGTGCCAGCAGTCGGACAGGGGCGGGTGAGCAGTACTTC. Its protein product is CASSRTGAGEQYF.

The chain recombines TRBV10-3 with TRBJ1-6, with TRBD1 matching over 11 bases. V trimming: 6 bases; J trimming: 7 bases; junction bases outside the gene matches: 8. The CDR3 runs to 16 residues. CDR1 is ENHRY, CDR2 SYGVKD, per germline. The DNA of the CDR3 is TGTGCCATCAGCGCCGGGACAGGGGGGAACAATTCACCCCTCCACTTT. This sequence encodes CAISAGTGGNNSPLHF.

The CDR3 region is CASGGGNQPQHF. The CDR3 nucleotides read TGTGCCAGCGGCGGGGGAAATCAGCCCCAGCATTTT. The chain is built from TRBV7-2 and TRBJ1-5, with D possibly being TRBD1 (5 bases). The CDR3 is 12 residues long. The germline V gene has CDR1 SGHTA and CDR2 FQGNSA. Between the trimmed V and J ends, which lost 8 bases and 4 bases, there was a span of 9 bases.

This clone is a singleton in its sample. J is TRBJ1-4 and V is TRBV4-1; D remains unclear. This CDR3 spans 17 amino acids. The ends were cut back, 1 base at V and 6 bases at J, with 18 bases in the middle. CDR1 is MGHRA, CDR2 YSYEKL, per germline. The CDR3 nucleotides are TGCGCCAGCAGCCAAGTACCTCTTCCGCGGGGTCATGAAAAACTGTTTTTT. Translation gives CASSQVPLPRGHEKLFF.

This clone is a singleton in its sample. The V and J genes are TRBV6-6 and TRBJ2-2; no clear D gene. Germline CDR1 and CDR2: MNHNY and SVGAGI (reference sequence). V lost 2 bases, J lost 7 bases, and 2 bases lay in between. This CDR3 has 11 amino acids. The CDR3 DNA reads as TGTGCCAGCAGTTACGTCGGGGAGCTGTTTTTT. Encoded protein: CASSYVGELFF.

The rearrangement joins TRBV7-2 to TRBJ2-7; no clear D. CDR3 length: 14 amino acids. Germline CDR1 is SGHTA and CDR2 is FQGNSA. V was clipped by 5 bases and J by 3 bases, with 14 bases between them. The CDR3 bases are TGTGCCAGCAGCCCGCTGATGGGGAACTACGAGCAGTACTTC. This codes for CASSPLMGNYEQYF.

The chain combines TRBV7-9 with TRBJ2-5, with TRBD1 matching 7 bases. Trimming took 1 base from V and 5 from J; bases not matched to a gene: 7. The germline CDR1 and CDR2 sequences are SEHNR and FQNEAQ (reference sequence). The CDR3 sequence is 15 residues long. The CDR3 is CASSLEAGGQETQYF. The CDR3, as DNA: TGTGCCAGCAGCTTAGAGGCAGGGGGACAGGAGACCCAGTACTTC.

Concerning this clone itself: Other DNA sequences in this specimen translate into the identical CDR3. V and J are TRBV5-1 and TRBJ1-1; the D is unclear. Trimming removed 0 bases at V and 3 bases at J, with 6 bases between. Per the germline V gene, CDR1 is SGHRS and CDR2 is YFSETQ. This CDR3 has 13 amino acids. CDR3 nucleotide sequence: TGCGCCAGCAGCTTGGTGGCGGACACTGAAGCTTTCTTT. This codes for CASSLVADTEAFF.

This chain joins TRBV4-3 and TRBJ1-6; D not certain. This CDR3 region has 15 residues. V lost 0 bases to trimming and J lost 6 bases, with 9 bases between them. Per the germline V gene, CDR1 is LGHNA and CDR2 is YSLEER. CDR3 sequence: CASSQEGFANSPLHF. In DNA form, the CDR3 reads TGCGCCAGCAGCCAAGAGGGTTTCGCTAATTCACCCCTCCACTTT.

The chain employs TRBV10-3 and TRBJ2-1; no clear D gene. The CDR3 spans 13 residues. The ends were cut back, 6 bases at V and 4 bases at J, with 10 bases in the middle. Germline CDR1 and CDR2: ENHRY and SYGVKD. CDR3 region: CAISPDAYNEQFF. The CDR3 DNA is TGTGCCATCAGCCCAGACGCGTACAATGAGCAGTTCTTC.

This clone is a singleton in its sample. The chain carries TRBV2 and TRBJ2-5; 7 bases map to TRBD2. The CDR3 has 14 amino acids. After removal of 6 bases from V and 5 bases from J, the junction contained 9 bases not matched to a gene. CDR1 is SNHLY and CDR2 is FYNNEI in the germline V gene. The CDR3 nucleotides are TGTGCCAGCAGGGCTGGACTAGAGGGCGAGACCCAGTACTTC. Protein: CASRAGLEGETQYF.

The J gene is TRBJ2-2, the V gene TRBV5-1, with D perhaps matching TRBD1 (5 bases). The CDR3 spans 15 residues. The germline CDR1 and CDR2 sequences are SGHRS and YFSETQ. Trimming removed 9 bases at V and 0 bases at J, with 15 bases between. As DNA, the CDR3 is TGCGCCACCTCCGACAGCATCGCGAACACCGGGGAGCTGTTTTTT. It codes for CATSDSIANTGELFF.

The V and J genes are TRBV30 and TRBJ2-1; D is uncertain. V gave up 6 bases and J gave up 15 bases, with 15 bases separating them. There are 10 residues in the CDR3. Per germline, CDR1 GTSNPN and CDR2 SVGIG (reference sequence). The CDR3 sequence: CACWATSRFF. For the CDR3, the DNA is TGTGCCTGCTGGGCCACTTCCCGGTTCTTC.

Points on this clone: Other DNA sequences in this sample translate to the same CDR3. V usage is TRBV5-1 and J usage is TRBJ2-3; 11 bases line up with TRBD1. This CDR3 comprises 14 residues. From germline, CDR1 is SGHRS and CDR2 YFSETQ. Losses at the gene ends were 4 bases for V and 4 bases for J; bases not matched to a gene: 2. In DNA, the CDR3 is TGCGCCAGCAGCCCGGGACAGGGGGCAGATACGCAGTATTTT. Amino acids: CASSPGQGADTQYF.

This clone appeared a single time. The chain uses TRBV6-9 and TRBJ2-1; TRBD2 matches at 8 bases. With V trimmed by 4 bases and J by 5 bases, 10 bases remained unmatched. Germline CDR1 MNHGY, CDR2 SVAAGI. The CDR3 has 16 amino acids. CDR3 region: CASSSPGTRKHNEQFF. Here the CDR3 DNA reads TGTGCCAGCAGTTCCCCCGGGACTAGGAAACACAATGAGCAGTTCTTC.

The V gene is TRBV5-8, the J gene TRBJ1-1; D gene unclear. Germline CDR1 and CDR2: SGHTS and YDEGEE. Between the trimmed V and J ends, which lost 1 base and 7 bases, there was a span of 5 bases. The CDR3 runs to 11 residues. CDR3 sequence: CASSLSFEAFF. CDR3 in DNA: TGTGCCAGCAGCTTGAGCTTTGAAGCTTTCTTT.

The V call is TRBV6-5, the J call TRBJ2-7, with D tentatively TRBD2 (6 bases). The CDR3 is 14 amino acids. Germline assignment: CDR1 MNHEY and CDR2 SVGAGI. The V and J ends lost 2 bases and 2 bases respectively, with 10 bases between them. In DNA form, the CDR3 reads TGTGCCAGCAGTTACGGGGGGACCCCCTACGAGCAGTACTTC. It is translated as CASSYGGTPYEQYF.

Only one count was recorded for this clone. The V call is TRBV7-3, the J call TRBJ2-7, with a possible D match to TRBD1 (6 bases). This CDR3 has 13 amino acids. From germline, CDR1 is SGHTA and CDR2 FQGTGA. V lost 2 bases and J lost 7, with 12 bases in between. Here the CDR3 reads CASSLSGVREQYF. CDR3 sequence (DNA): TGTGCCAGCAGCTTATCAGGGGTCCGAGAGCAGTACTTC.

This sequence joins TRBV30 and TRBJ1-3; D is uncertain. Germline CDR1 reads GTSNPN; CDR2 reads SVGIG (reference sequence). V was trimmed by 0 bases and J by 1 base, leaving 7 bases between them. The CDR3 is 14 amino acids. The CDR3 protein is CAWSVDFSGNTIYF. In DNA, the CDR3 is TGTGCCTGGAGTGTAGACTTTTCTGGAAACACCATATATTTT.

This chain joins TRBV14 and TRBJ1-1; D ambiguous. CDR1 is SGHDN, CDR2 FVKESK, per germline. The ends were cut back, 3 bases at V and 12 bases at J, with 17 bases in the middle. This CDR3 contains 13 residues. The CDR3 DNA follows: TGTGCCAGCAGCCAGGATGTGTTCGACGTTACTTTCTTT. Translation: CASSQDVFDVTFF.

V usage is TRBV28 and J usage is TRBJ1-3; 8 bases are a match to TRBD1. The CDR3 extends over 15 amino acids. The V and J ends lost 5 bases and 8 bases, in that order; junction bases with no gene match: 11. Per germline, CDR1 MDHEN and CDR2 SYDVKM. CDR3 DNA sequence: TGTGCCAGCAGTCCCTCGACAGGGGCGGTAGACACCATATATTTT. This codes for CASSPSTGAVDTIYF.

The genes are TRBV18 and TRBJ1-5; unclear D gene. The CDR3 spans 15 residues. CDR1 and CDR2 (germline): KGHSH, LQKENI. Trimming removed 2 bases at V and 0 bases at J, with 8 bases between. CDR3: CASSPLHDSNQPQHF. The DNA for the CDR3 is TGTGCCAGCTCACCATTACATGATAGCAATCAGCCCCAGCATTTT. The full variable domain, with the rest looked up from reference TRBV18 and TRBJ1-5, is NAGVMQNPRHLVRRRGQEARLRCSPMKGHSHVYWYRQLPEEGLKFMVYLQKENIIDESGMPKERFSAEFPKEGPSILRIQQVVRGDSAAYFCASSPLHDSNQPQHFGDGTRLSIL.

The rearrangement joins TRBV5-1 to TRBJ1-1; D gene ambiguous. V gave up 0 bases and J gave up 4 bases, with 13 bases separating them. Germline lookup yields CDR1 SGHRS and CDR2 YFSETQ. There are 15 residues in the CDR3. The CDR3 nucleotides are TGCGCCAGCAGCTTGGCCGAAGGGAGATTCACTGAAGCTTTCTTT. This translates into CASSLAEGRFTEAFF.

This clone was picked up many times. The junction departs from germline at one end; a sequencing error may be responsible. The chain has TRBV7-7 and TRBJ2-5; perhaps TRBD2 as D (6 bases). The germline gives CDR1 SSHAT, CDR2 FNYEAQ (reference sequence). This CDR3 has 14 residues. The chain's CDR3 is CASSLKGGLETQYF. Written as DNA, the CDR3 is TGTGCTAGCAGCTTAAAAGGAGGGTTGGAGACCCAGTACTTC.

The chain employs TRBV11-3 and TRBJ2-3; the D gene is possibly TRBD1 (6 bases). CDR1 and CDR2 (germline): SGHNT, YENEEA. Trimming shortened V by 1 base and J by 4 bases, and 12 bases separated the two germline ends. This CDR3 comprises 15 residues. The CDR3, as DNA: TGTGCCAGCAGCTTAGGGGTGCAGGGGTCAGATACGCAGTATTTT. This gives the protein CASSLGVQGSDTQYF.

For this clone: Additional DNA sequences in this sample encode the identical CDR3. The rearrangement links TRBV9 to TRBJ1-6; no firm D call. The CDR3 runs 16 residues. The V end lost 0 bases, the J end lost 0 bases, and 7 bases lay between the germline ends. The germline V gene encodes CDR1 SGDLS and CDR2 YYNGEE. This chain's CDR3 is CASSVADSSYNSPLHF. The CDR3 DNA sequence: TGTGCCAGCAGCGTAGCAGATAGCTCCTATAATTCACCCCTCCACTTT.